This TCR beta chain was identified in a study of T-cell reconstitution after alpha-beta-depleted transplantation in children. Unique molecular identifiers were built into the TCRbeta library. MiXCR, run by TCRdb on the PCR reads, gives a single entry per CDR3 protein. The profile covers approximately 640,000 distinct CDR3 sequences, with 16% appearing a single time and 1.1% taken by the ten largest. This clonotype was seen ten or more times. This material consisted of PBMCs from the stem cell graft donor, taken from the stem cell graft. This sequence was found in a human donor who donated a stem cell graft to a child with acute myeloid leukemia.

In nucleotides, the CDR3 is TGTGCCAGCAGTTACCTCAGGACAGGTACCTACGAGCAGTACTTC. Translated, it gives CASSYLRTGTYEQYF. The J gene is TRBJ2-7, the V gene TRBV6-5; 7 nucleotides match TRBD1. Germline trimming cut 2 bases from V and 2 bases from J; bases unmatched to any gene: 6. The CDR3 runs 15 residues. The germline V gene encodes CDR1 MNHEY and CDR2 SVGAGI.